What follows are 27 T cell receptor beta chains derived from one specimen sequenced in a study of T and B cells in COVID-19 patients. Blood genomic DNA input for TRB amplification was about 250-500 ng. BIOMED2 TRB-A/B primer pools were used in multiplex TRB PCR. TCRdb reprocessed the multiplex PCR reads via MiXCR and lists one record per CDR3 protein. This sample has roughly 25,000 distinct CDR3 sequences, with approximately 30% found just once. Input material: blood. The receptors come from a human donor who had recovered from COVID-19.

CDR3 residues: CASSSGTALSGNTIYF. The CDR3 nucleotides read TGTGCCAGCAGTTCAGGGACGGCTCTCTCTGGAAACACCATATATTTT. This sequence joins TRBV27 and TRBJ1-3; D is perhaps TRBD1 (5 bases). V was pared by 4 bases and J by 0 bases, with 13 bases between. There are 16 residues in the CDR3. Germline V lookup: CDR1 MNHEY, CDR2 SMNVEV (reference sequence).

V and J are TRBV6-1 and TRBJ2-3, with TRBD2 matching 11 bases. The CDR3 extends over 15 amino acids. In germline, CDR1 is MNHNS, CDR2 SASEGT. V shed 4 bases and J 4 bases; nucleotides not matched to a gene: 4. CDR3 coding DNA: TGTGCCAGCAGTGCAGGTAGCGGGGGGGCAGATACGCAGTATTTT. It encodes CASSAGSGGADTQYF.

The chain uses TRBV5-6 and TRBJ2-7; D ambiguous. CDR1 is SGHDT and CDR2 is YYEEEE in the germline V gene. The V gene lost 0 bases and the J gene lost 0 bases, with 13 bases spanning the gap. The CDR3 sequence is 16 residues long. The CDR3 nucleotides read TGTGCCAGCAGCTTGGTGGGTAGCACGAGCTCCTACGAGCAGTACTTC. Protein: CASSLVGSTSSYEQYF.

The chain joins TRBV6-5 to TRBJ1-2, with D possibly being TRBD1 (6 bases). CDR3 length: 12 residues. The V end was cut by 7 bases, the J end by 4 bases, with 10 bases between. Germline assignment: CDR1 MNHEY and CDR2 SVGAGI. The CDR3, as DNA: TGTGCCAGCAATACAGGGTCCTATGGCTACACCTTC. Encoded protein: CASNTGSYGYTF.

This clonotype came up a few times. V and J are TRBV27 and TRBJ2-3; D ambiguous. V lost 4 bases and J lost 6, with 8 bases in between. CDR3 length: 12 residues. Per germline, CDR1 MNHEY and CDR2 SMNVEV (reference sequence). The CDR3 is CASSSPRDTQYF. CDR3 nucleotide sequence: TGTGCCAGCAGTTCCCCTAGGGATACGCAGTATTTT.

The V call is TRBV6-2 or TRBV6-3, the J call TRBJ2-5; D is undetermined. Trimming took off 0 bases at V and 5 bases at J, with 16 bases between the two ends. The CDR3 covers 16 residues. The germline V gene has CDR1 MNHEY and CDR2 SVGEGT. The CDR3 region has the DNA TGTGCCAGCAGTTACTCGGCTACCCCCACGTTCGAGACCCAGTACTTC. This encodes CASSYSATPTFETQYF.

This chain links TRBV6-2 or TRBV6-3 with TRBJ1-5; D not certain. The CDR3 covers 13 residues. Trimming removed 4 bases at V and 4 bases at J, with 8 bases between. Germline V gene lookup returns CDR1 MNHEY and CDR2 SVGEGT. In nucleotides, the CDR3 is TGTGCCAGCAGTTCGGGGAGAAATCAGCCCCAGCATTTT. It is translated as CASSSGRNQPQHF.

This sequence joins TRBV20-1 and TRBJ2-1; unclear D gene. The CDR3 runs to 16 residues. Per the germline V gene, CDR1 is DFQATT and CDR2 is SNEGSKA (reference sequence). Trimming removed 5 bases from V and 3 bases from J, with 20 bases in between. The CDR3 protein is CSAQTLLTSLYNEQFF. The CDR3 DNA follows: TGCAGTGCTCAAACCCTACTGACGAGTCTCTACAATGAGCAGTTCTTC.

The V call is TRBV20-1, the J call TRBJ2-1; TRBD1 might be the D (6 bases). The CDR3 is 14 amino acids. Germline CDR1 and CDR2: DFQATT and SNEGSKA (reference sequence). V shed 4 bases and J shed 6 bases, with 16 bases lying between them. The CDR3 here is CSATVAGAGNEQFF. DNA for the CDR3: TGCAGTGCTACAGTGGCAGGGGCGGGCAATGAGCAGTTCTTC.

As for this clonotype: This may stem from a read error, because a much larger clone lies one nucleotide away. This CDR3 fails to terminate in the conserved phenylalanine or tryptophan, so it likely reflects a read error. J is TRBJ2-1 and V is TRBV30; 7 positions agree with TRBD2. This CDR3 has 15 residues. The trim removed 3 bases at V and 8 bases at J, leaving 13 bases unmatched. Germline lookup yields CDR1 GTSNPN and CDR2 SVGIG (reference sequence). CDR3 in amino acids: CAWSPGTVSGDEQFL. CDR3 sequence (DNA): TGTGCCTGGAGCCCCGGGACCGTCAGCGGGGATGAGCAGTTCTTA.

The sample holds a few counts of this clonotype. This chain connects TRBV19 to TRBJ1-5; D remains ambiguous. The V and J ends lost 11 bases and 5 bases respectively, with 13 bases between them. The CDR3 loop spans 12 amino acids. The germline V gene encodes CDR1 LNHDA and CDR2 SQIVND (reference sequence). The CDR3 reads CAGSGIHQPQHF. As DNA, the CDR3 is TGTGCCGGGTCTGGCATCCATCAGCCCCAGCATTTT.

In its sample, this clonotype was seen a few times. V is TRBV10-3 and J is TRBJ2-7; the match to TRBD2 covers 9 bases. Germline V CDR1 and CDR2: ENHRY, SYGVKD. V was pared by 3 bases and J by 3 bases, with 3 bases of the junction left unmatched. CDR3 length: 14 amino acids. The CDR3 sequence is CAISDPAGGYEQYF. CDR3 coding DNA: TGTGCCATCAGTGACCCAGCGGGAGGCTACGAGCAGTACTTC.

The chain carries TRBV20-1 and TRBJ1-1; no firm D call. The CDR3 contains 12 residues. V lost 2 bases and J lost 2, with 6 bases in between. Germline values: CDR1 DFQATT, CDR2 SNEGSKA (reference sequence). CDR3 DNA sequence: TGCAGTGCTAGACGGACCAACACTGAAGCTTTCTTT. This sequence encodes CSARRTNTEAFF.

V is TRBV14 and J is TRBJ2-7; no firm D call. The CDR3 runs to 13 residues. V lost 0 bases, J lost 7 bases, and 10 bases lay in between. Germline V CDR1 and CDR2: SGHDN, FVKESK. CDR3 in DNA: TGTGCCAGCAGCCAAGAAAGAGGCGAGGAGCAGTACTTC. Translation gives CASSQERGEEQYF.

The V call is TRBV6-6, the J call TRBJ1-1; D not certain. The CDR3 is made up of 14 amino acids. CDR1 is MNHNY and CDR2 is SVGAGI in the germline V gene (reference sequence). Trimming removed 5 bases from V and 0 bases from J, with 10 bases in between. Here the CDR3 DNA reads TGTGCCAGCAGTGAACAAGACATGAACACTGAAGCTTTCTTT. This sequence encodes CASSEQDMNTEAFF.

This clonotype was found many times. This chain uses TRBV10-3 with TRBJ2-7, with a tentative D call TRBD1 (5 bases). From germline, CDR1 is ENHRY and CDR2 SYGVKD. This CDR3 spans 10 amino acids. V lost 7 bases, J lost 7 bases, and 8 bases lay in between. DNA for the CDR3: TGTGCCATCACGAGACAGGAGCAGTACTTC. It codes for CAITRQEQYF.

The rearrangement links TRBV6-1 to TRBJ2-5; D may be TRBD1 (5 bases). Per germline, CDR1 MNHNS and CDR2 SASEGT. This CDR3 has 15 amino acids. Trimming removed 4 bases at V and 1 base at J, with 13 bases between. The CDR3 protein is CASSGQPHTQETQYF. The CDR3 region has the DNA TGTGCCAGCAGTGGACAGCCACATACCCAAGAGACCCAGTACTTC.

This clonotype showed up just a few times. V and J are TRBV5-1 and TRBJ2-5; TRBD1 agrees at 7 bases. Germline V gene data show CDR1 as SGHRS and CDR2 as YFSETQ. This CDR3 region has 13 residues. J gave up 7 bases and V 2 bases, and 5 bases lay outside the gene matches. DNA for the CDR3: TGCGCCAGCAGCTTAGGGGGCGAGGGGACCCAGTACTTC. Amino acid sequence: CASSLGGEGTQYF.

This clonotype was observed a handful of times. The V call is TRBV4-2, the J call TRBJ1-5; maybe TRBD1 (5 bases). The length of the CDR3 is 16 residues. Germline-derived CDR1 and CDR2 are LGHNA and YNFKEQ. The V gene lost 1 base and the J gene lost 6 bases, with 16 bases spanning the gap. The CDR3 sequence is CASSQVGMQGGQPQHF. CDR3 DNA: TGTGCCAGCAGCCAAGTTGGTATGCAGGGCGGTCAGCCCCAGCATTTT.

This clonotype was detected once. The germline gene is not matched at one end of the junction; a read error may be the cause. The V gene is TRBV4-3, the J gene TRBJ2-3, with 13 bases aligning to TRBD2. The CDR3 runs to 18 residues. Germline loops: CDR1 LGHNA, CDR2 YSLEER. CDR3 in amino acids: CASSQTRLAGGVADTQYF. CDR3 coding DNA: TGTGCCAGCAGCCAAACCCGACTAGCGGGAGGAGTAGCGGATACGCAGTATTTT.

The count of this clonotype is one. The V call is TRBV5-1, the J call TRBJ2-6; the D gene is possibly TRBD1 (6 bases). The CDR3 extends over 16 amino acids. Germline lookup yields CDR1 SGHRS and CDR2 YFSETQ. V was pared by 4 bases and J by 2 bases, with 13 bases between. The CDR3 loop is CASSALTGPGANVLTF. CDR3 sequence (DNA): TGCGCCAGCAGCGCCCTCACAGGGCCTGGGGCCAACGTCCTGACTTTC.

This clonotype has at least ten counts. The chain is built from TRBV27 and TRBJ2-2; the match to TRBD1 covers 9 bases. Germline trimming cut 6 bases from V and 3 bases from J; bases unmatched to any gene: 8. Germline CDR1 is MNHEY and CDR2 is SMNVEV (reference sequence). This CDR3 contains 16 residues. The CDR3 spells CASRLETGGDTGELFF. DNA for the CDR3: TGTGCCAGCAGACTAGAGACAGGGGGAGACACCGGGGAGCTGTTTTTT.

Here the CDR3 DNA reads TGTGCCAGCAGTTACTGGGTCGGGAGCAATCAGCCCCAGCATTTT. Protein product: CASSYWVGSNQPQHF. The chain combines TRBV6-5 with TRBJ1-5; unclear D gene. Trimming removed 1 base at V and 1 base at J, with 8 bases between. The germline gives CDR1 MNHEY, CDR2 SVGAGI. The length of the CDR3 is 15 residues.

In its sample, this clonotype is medium-sized (0.01 to 0.1%). CDR3 in amino acids: CASSIRGQGNYGYTF. CDR3 nucleotide sequence: TGTGCCAGTAGTATCCGGGGACAGGGGAACTATGGCTACACCTTC. The rearrangement joins TRBV19 to TRBJ1-2, with 10 bases that match TRBD1. V gave up 3 bases and J gave up 2 bases; unmatched junction bases: 3. CDR1 is LNHDA and CDR2 is SQIVND in the germline V gene (reference sequence). There are 15 residues in the CDR3.

This clonotype was recorded a few times. The chain couples TRBV6-5 to TRBJ1-1; weak D call: TRBD1 (5 bases). CDR3 length: 13 residues. Germline assignment: CDR1 MNHEY and CDR2 SVGAGI. Trimming shortened V by 2 bases and J by 4 bases, and 8 bases separated the two germline ends. CDR3 sequence: CASSYQGLTEAFF. The CDR3, as DNA: TGTGCCAGCAGTTACCAGGGTCTCACTGAAGCTTTCTTT.

The rearrangement joins TRBV28 to TRBJ1-4, with 10 bases lining up with TRBD1. The CDR3 contains 13 residues. Germline assignment: CDR1 MDHEN and CDR2 SYDVKM. Trimming cost V 6 bases and J 7 bases; bases outside gene matches: 2. CDR3 loop: CASRRQGAEKLFF. The CDR3 DNA reads as TGTGCCAGCAGGCGACAGGGGGCTGAAAAACTGTTTTTT.

This clonotype is judged medium-sized. The chain couples TRBV29-1 to TRBJ2-2; D is unresolved. Germline CDR1 is SQVTM and CDR2 is ANQGSEA. CDR3 size: 12 residues. Trimming left V 5 bases short and J 6 bases short, with 10 bases between. The CDR3 DNA is TGCAGCGTTCCTGGGAAGGCCGGGGAGCTGTTTTTT. Amino acids: CSVPGKAGELFF.